Each of the 5 T cell receptor beta chains below was sequenced from the same sample in a study of cytomegalovirus exposure and HLA in healthy donors. PCR involved 60 Vbeta and 13 Jbeta primers. The assay was immunoSEQ multiplex PCR, and TCRdb's table has in-frame clones only and misses some. The sample records 40,000 or so clones, approximately 71% being singletons. The sample was PBMCs. All receptors come from a man between 50 and 59 years old in good health and CMV-seropositive.

The table lists this clone with a count of one. This rearrangement joins TRBV21-1 to TRBJ2-5; the table gives TRBD2 as D, unverified against the DNA. TRBV21-1 is given as a pseudogene. CDR3 length: 15 amino acids. The CDR3 reads CASSPTRGAGPQLYF. For the CDR3, the DNA is TGTGCCAGCAGCCCGACTCGAGGGGCGGGACCCCAGTTATACTTC.

This clone has just a few counts. The chain has TRBV2 and TRBJ2-7, with TRBD1 matching 9 bases. Germline assignment: CDR1 SNHLY and CDR2 FYNNEI. This CDR3 is 14 amino acids long. The J segment lost 3 bases and the V segment lost 5 bases, leaving 5 bases of the junction unmatched. The CDR3: CASSLGQGNYEQYF. CDR3 bases: TGTGCCAGCAGTCTAGGACAGGGGAACTACGAGCAGTACTTC.

Concerning this clone itself: Germline and junction disagree at one end, which may indicate a read error. The chain combines TRBV6-5 with TRBJ2-5, with no clear D. TRBJ2-7 explains the end of the DNA better; the J call may be wrong. The germline V gene encodes CDR1 MNHEY and CDR2 SVGAGI. The length of the CDR3 is 14 residues. The CDR3 loop reads CASSDSGGAYEQYF. CDR3 bases: TGTGCCAGCAGTGACTCGGGTGGGGCCTACGAGCAGTACTTC.

The rearrangement uses TRBV10-1 and TRBJ2-3; 9 bases fit TRBD2. This CDR3 has 16 residues. CDR1 WNHNN and CDR2 SYGVQD come from the germline V gene (reference sequence). With V trimmed by 7 bases and J by 2 bases, 10 bases remained unmatched. The CDR3 bases are TGCGCCAGCAATCCGCGTCTAGCGGGATTCACAGATACGCAGTATTTT. Its protein product is CASNPRLAGFTDTQYF.

In this sample, this clone turned up a few times. The CDR3 sequence is CASSLGNSMNTEAFF. The CDR3 bases are TGCGCCAGCAGCTTGGGAAACAGCATGAACACTGAAGCTTTCTTT. The chain uses TRBV5-1 and TRBJ1-1; D ambiguous. This CDR3 has 15 residues. V lost 0 bases, J lost 0 bases, and 9 bases lay in between. CDR1 SGHRS and CDR2 YFSETQ come from the germline V gene.